This T cell receptor beta chain stems from a study of OX40 agonist ivuxolimab in advanced cancers. Study-wide background: Ivuxolimab, an agonistic anti-OX40 (CD134) antibody, was given to patients. Mean age approximately 55 years, range roughly 20 to 85; about 85% male.

Germline loops: CDR1 MNHEY, CDR2 SMNVEV (reference sequence). The CDR3 is made up of 17 amino acids. The ends lost 5 bases at V and 2 bases at J; junction bases unmatched: 11. Patients who had autoimmune disease history or got systemic immunosuppression were left out. Produced via immunoSEQ multiplex PCR; TCRdb's table is partial and in-frame only. Here the sample spans tens of thousands of clones, about 90% being singletons. This specimen was CD4+ or CD8+ T cells sorted from blood, taken in a trial of the OX40 agonist ivuxolimab. This chain links TRBV27 with TRBJ2-1; 8 positions match TRBD1. This receptor was obtained from an adult with an advanced solid tumor such as melanoma, head and neck, liver or kidney cancer. The CDR3 DNA follows: TGTGCCAGCAGTCTCCAAGAGATGACAGGGGCCTACAATGAGCAGTTCTTC. This gives the protein CASSLQEMTGAYNEQFF.